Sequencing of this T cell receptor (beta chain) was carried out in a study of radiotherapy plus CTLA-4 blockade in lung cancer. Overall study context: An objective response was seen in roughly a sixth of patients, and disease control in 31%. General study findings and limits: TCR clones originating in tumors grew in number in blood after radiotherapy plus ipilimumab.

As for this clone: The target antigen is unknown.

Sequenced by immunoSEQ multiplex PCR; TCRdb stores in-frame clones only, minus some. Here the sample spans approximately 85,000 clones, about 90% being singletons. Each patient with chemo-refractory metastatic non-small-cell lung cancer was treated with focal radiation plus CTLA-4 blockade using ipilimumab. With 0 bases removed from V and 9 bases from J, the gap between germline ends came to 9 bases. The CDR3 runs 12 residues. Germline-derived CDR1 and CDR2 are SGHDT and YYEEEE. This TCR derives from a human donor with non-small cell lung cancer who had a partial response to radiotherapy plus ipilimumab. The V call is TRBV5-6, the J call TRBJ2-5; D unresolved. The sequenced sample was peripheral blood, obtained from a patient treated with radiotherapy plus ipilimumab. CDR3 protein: CASSLEREAQYF. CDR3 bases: TGTGCCAGCAGCTTGGAGCGCGAGGCCCAGTACTTC. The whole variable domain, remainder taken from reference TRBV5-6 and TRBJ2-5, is DAGVTQSPTHLIKTRGQQVTLRCSPKSGHDTVSWYQQALGQGPQFIFQYYEEEERQRGNFPDRFSGHQFPNYSSELNVNALLLGDSALYLCASSLEREAQYFGPGTRLLVL.